In its sample, the clone carrying this T cell receptor (beta chain) was seen a few times. Its antigen is as yet unknown. All sorted populations exceeded 95% purity. The isolated RNA, all of it, was reverse transcribed, so expressed TCRB transcripts were what got sequenced. Sequencing used immunoSEQ multiplex PCR; TCRdb keeps in-frame clones, though not all of them. This sample has 250,000 or so clones, with 27% found just once. This sample stems from a study of beta chain features in type 1 diabetes. Trimming at V came to 5 bases and at J to 7 bases, leaving 7 bases not matched to a gene. This CDR3 has 14 amino acids. The V gene's germline CDR1 is LNHDA and CDR2 SQIVND (reference sequence). Broader study findings: Naive, central memory and regulatory TCRB repertoires appeared more similar among patients than healthy donors. Researchers cautioned that cDNA sequencing could over-represent cells with high TCR expression.

The chain couples TRBV19 to TRBJ2-1, with TRBD1 identical over 8 bases. This sequence originates from a man aged 25-45 years in good health. Sequences were obtained from central memory CD4+ T cells from blood. The CDR3 coding sequence is TGTGCCAGTAGTTCAGGGGGCGCAGGAAATGAGCAGTTCTTC. Its protein product is CASSSGGAGNEQFF. The full variable domain, completed using reference TRBV19 and TRBJ2-1, is DGGITQSPKYLFRKEGQNVTLSCEQNLNHDAMYWYRQDPGQGLRLIYYSQIVNDFQKGDIAEGYSVSREKKESFPLTVTSAQKNPTAFYLCASSSGGAGNEQFFGPGTRLTVL.